This T cell receptor (beta chain) was recorded in a study of post-analysis software for immune sequencing data. Each TCR beta cDNA library carried unique molecular identifiers. A single record per CDR3 protein comes from TCRdb applying MiXCR to the PCR reads. This table holds roughly 800,000 distinct CDR3 sequences, about 43% found once. This CDR3 contains 16 residues. Germline V gene data show CDR1 as MNHEY and CDR2 as SVGAGI. V lost 6 bases to trimming and J lost 5 bases; unmatched junction nucleotides: 13. The study's findings and limits: Patients used five TRBV segments, including TRBV5-6, TRBV5-1 and TRBV20-1, more often than controls.

Worth noting for this clonotype: Its antigen is not known.

J is TRBJ1-1 and V is TRBV6-5; TRBD1 matches 9 bases. The clonotype was recovered from a girl between 10 and 17 years old with multiple sclerosis. Input material: blood. CDR3 in amino acids: CASSRISGTGWTEAFF. CDR3 in DNA: TGTGCCAGCAGCCGCATTTCCGGGACAGGGTGGACTGAAGCTTTCTTT.